The sequence of this T cell receptor beta chain was determined in a study of blood T cells in healthy people across ages. The authors ran a second PCR of 7 to 11 cycles using a sample-barcoded 5' primer and a J-beta primer mix. Tags on each cDNA molecule came from a template-switch adaptor with 12 random nucleotides. MiXCR, applied by TCRdb to the 5' RACE reads, yields one record per CDR3 protein. The top ten hold around a fifth of the sample, which has some 710,000 distinct CDR3 sequences, approximately 21% seen once. Sequencing was done on a sample of blood. This sequence originates from a man aged 65-85 years in good health.

CDR3 nucleotides: TGTGCCAGCAGTTTAGCGCTGGTCGGGGAGCTGTTTTTT. Its protein is CASSLALVGELFF. The V gene is TRBV12-3 or TRBV12-4, the J gene TRBJ2-2; D ambiguous. This CDR3 has 13 residues. V was cut by 0 bases and J by 7 bases, with 6 bases left in between.